A single sample gave rise to the 27 T cell receptor beta chains below, sequenced in a study of cytomegalovirus exposure and HLA in healthy donors. The PCR had 60 Vbeta and 13 Jbeta primers. Here immunoSEQ multiplex PCR was the method, and the copy in TCRdb shows in-frame clones only, minus some. The sample carries around 130,000 clones, around 70% recorded once. What was sequenced was PBMCs. Receptors were obtained from a man aged 40-49 years in good health and CMV-seropositive.

The chain uses TRBV4-2 and TRBJ2-1, with 11 bases identical to TRBD2. Germline values: CDR1 LGHNA, CDR2 YNFKEQ. J gave up 4 bases and V 6 bases, and 2 bases lay outside the gene matches. The CDR3 is 14 residues long. The CDR3 is CASSTSGSYNEQFF. CDR3 nucleotide sequence: TGTGCCAGCAGTACTAGCGGGAGTTACAATGAGCAGTTCTTC.

This clone was seen a few times. The chain carries TRBV30 and TRBJ1-4; 7 nucleotides line up with TRBD1. Germline assignment: CDR1 GTSNPN and CDR2 SVGIG (reference sequence). J was trimmed by 5 bases and V by 5 bases; bases with no gene match: 8. The CDR3 is 14 amino acids. For the CDR3, the DNA is TGTGCCTGGGGGTGGGGACAGCCCAATGAAAAACTGTTTTTT. Translated, it gives CAWGWGQPNEKLFF.

This clone was seen once. The chain employs TRBV27 and TRBJ2-7, with D tentatively TRBD1 (5 bases). CDR1 MNHEY and CDR2 SMNVEV come from the germline V gene (reference sequence). The CDR3 runs to 15 residues. V was shortened by 7 bases and J by 0 bases, with 16 bases between the two germline ends. The CDR3 is CASTLSWGISYEQYF. For the CDR3, the DNA is TGTGCCAGCACCCTCAGTTGGGGCATCTCCTACGAGCAGTACTTC.

The genes are TRBV19 and TRBJ1-2; possible D gene TRBD1, 5 bases. This CDR3 comprises 14 residues. V lost 5 bases, J lost 6 bases, and 16 bases lay in between. Germline V gene data show CDR1 as LNHDA and CDR2 as SQIVND (reference sequence). CDR3 nucleotide sequence: TGTGCCAGTAGTTTCATGGGACTCGGCCATGGCTACACCTTC. This sequence encodes CASSFMGLGHGYTF.

This clone came up a few times. The J gene is TRBJ1-4, the V gene TRBV30; 7 nucleotides line up with TRBD1. CDR1 and CDR2 from the germline V gene are GTSNPN and SVGIG (reference sequence). CDR3 length equals 14 residues. J was trimmed by 8 bases and V by 0 bases; bases with no gene match: 6. The CDR3 DNA sequence: TGTGCCTGGAGTGTAGATTGGGACAGCGAAAAACTGTTTTTT. This translates into CAWSVDWDSEKLFF.

The rearrangement uses TRBV28 and TRBJ2-4, with D possibly being TRBD2 (7 bases). Germline V gives CDR1 MDHEN, CDR2 SYDVKM. V lost 6 bases and J 5 bases, leaving 17 bases between the germline ends. The CDR3 is made up of 15 amino acids. The CDR3 is CASSLGGAAENIQYF. The CDR3 DNA reads TGTGCCAGCAGCCTAGGGGGGGCTGCAGAAAACATTCAGTACTTC.

A remark on this clone: Its ends do not fully match the called genes, so a read error is possible. Other DNA sequences in the sample encode the same CDR3. The chain recombines TRBV7-8 with TRBJ2-2; 8 bases fit TRBD2. Germline CDR1 SGHVS, CDR2 FQNEAQ. CDR3 length: 15 residues. CDR3: CASSSGLAGTGELFF. CDR3 coding DNA: TGTGCTAGCAGCTCAGGGCTAGCGGGCACCGGGGAGCTGTTTTTT.

V usage is TRBV10-1 and J usage is TRBJ2-1; 9 bases are a match to TRBD2. The CDR3 totals 15 residues. The junction had 6 bases not matched to a gene; V was cut back by 3 bases and J by 6 bases. The V gene's germline CDR1 is WNHNN and CDR2 SYGVQD (reference sequence). CDR3 protein: CASSEGREGFNEQFF. As DNA, the CDR3 is TGCGCCAGCAGTGAAGGGCGGGAGGGCTTCAATGAGCAGTTCTTC.

The chain uses TRBV15 and TRBJ2-7; possible D gene TRBD1, 6 bases. This CDR3 is built from 13 residues. V lost 2 bases and J lost 6, with 11 bases in between. CDR1 is LNHNV and CDR2 is YYDKDF in the germline V gene (reference sequence). CDR3 nucleotides: TGTGCCACCAGCAGATCGCAGGGGATCGAGCAGTACTTC. Its translation: CATSRSQGIEQYF. The full variable domain, its missing parts supplied by reference TRBV15 and TRBJ2-7, is DAMVIQNPRYQVTQFGKPVTLSCSQTLNHNVMYWYQQKSSQAPKLLFHYYDKDFNNEADTPDNFQSRRPNTSFCFLDIRSPGLGDTAMYLCATSRSQGIEQYFGPGTRLTVT.

This chain uses TRBV30 with TRBJ2-5, with 7 bases identical to TRBD2. Trimming cost V 2 bases and J 4 bases; bases outside gene matches: 13. CDR1 GTSNPN and CDR2 SVGIG come from the germline V gene (reference sequence). This CDR3 spans 16 amino acids. This CDR3 is CAWSISFTGGRETQYF. CDR3 DNA sequence: TGTGCCTGGAGTATTAGTTTCACGGGGGGACGAGAGACCCAGTACTTC.

The chain carries TRBV9 and TRBJ2-3; 10 nucleotides align to TRBD2. The trim removed 4 bases at V and 5 bases at J, leaving 10 bases unmatched. The CDR3 has 16 residues. In germline, CDR1 is SGDLS, CDR2 YYNGEE. In nucleotides, the CDR3 is TGTGCCAGCAGCCTACGAGCGGGGGGGCTAAGAGATACGCAGTATTTT. As protein: CASSLRAGGLRDTQYF.

This clone was found once. The rearrangement links TRBV5-1 to TRBJ2-1, with TRBD1 identical over 9 bases. The CDR3 runs to 14 residues. J lost 8 bases, V lost 3 bases, and 6 bases had no gene match. Germline assignment: CDR1 SGHRS and CDR2 YFSETQ. The CDR3 DNA follows: TGCGCCAGCAGCTCGGGACAGGGAATGCATGAGCAGTTCTTC. This sequence encodes CASSSGQGMHEQFF.

The chain recombines TRBV5-1 with TRBJ2-2; D ambiguous. V lost 3 bases, J lost 0 bases, and 9 bases lay in between. The germline V gene encodes CDR1 SGHRS and CDR2 YFSETQ. This CDR3 contains 15 residues. The CDR3 is CASSSDTANTGELFF. Here the CDR3 DNA reads TGCGCCAGCAGCTCCGACACGGCGAACACCGGGGAGCTGTTTTTT. Using reference TRBV5-1 and TRBJ2-2 for the parts outside the CDR3, the full variable domain is KAGVTQTPRYLIKTRGQQVTLSCSPISGHRSVSWYQQTPGQGLQFLFEYFSETQRNKGNFPGRFSGRQFSNSRSEMNVSTLELGDSALYLCASSSDTANTGELFFGEGSRLTVL.

The V and J genes are TRBV27 and TRBJ1-3; no firm D call. CDR3 length: 13 amino acids. Germline V gives CDR1 MNHEY, CDR2 SMNVEV (reference sequence). V was shortened by 3 bases and J by 2 bases, with 5 bases between the two germline ends. The CDR3 DNA reads TGTGCCAGCAGTTTTGGAGCTGGAAACACCATATATTTT. Protein: CASSFGAGNTIYF.

This clone appeared a few times. DNA of the CDR3: TGCAGCGTTGAACTAGCGGGACTCACAGATACGCAGTATTTT. This gives the protein CSVELAGLTDTQYF. This sequence joins TRBV29-1 and TRBJ2-3, with 9 bases identical to TRBD2. The CDR3 contains 14 residues. From germline, CDR1 is SQVTM and CDR2 ANQGSEA. The V gene end was trimmed by 2 bases and the J gene end by 2 bases; junction bases not matched to a gene: 2.

The chain links TRBV15 to TRBJ1-1; D gene unclear. Trimming pared 0 bases from V and 7 bases from J, leaving 6 bases between. Germline V gene sequence: CDR1 LNHNV, CDR2 YYDKDF (reference sequence). CDR3 length: 12 amino acids. The CDR3 protein is CATSRDEDEAFF. The CDR3 bases are TGTGCCACCAGCAGAGATGAGGATGAAGCTTTCTTT.

The rearrangement joins TRBV28 to TRBJ2-7, with TRBD2 matching 12 bases. The CDR3 runs 15 residues. Trimming took 7 bases from V and 5 from J; bases not matched to a gene: 9. Germline assignment: CDR1 MDHEN and CDR2 SYDVKM. CDR3 nucleotide sequence: TGTGCCAGCAACCCCCTAGCGGGAGGGCCCAACGAGCAGTACTTC. Its translation: CASNPLAGGPNEQYF.

The V and J genes are TRBV30 and TRBJ1-5, with D unresolved. Germline V gives CDR1 GTSNPN, CDR2 SVGIG (reference sequence). Trimming left V 1 base short and J 0 bases short, with 10 bases between. This CDR3 has 15 residues. The CDR3 DNA follows: TGTGCCTGGAGTGCAGGCCGACCTAGCAATCAGCCCCAGCATTTT. This encodes CAWSAGRPSNQPQHF.

This chain uses TRBV7-9 with TRBJ1-4; D is perhaps TRBD1 (6 bases). This CDR3 is 15 amino acids long. Germline CDR1 and CDR2: SEHNR and FQNEAQ (reference sequence). Trimming took off 3 bases at V and 7 bases at J, with 15 bases between the two ends. The CDR3 reads CASSLYLGGGEKLFF. CDR3 DNA sequence: TGTGCCAGCAGCTTGTACTTGGGAGGGGGTGAAAAACTGTTTTTT.

The table lists this clone with a few counts. V gene TRBV5-1 combines with J gene TRBJ2-3, with 8 bases aligning to TRBD2. Germline CDR1 is SGHRS and CDR2 is YFSETQ. Trimming took 2 bases from V and 0 from J; bases not matched to a gene: 5. The CDR3 is 16 amino acids. The CDR3 loop reads CASSLDLAGSTDTQYF. CDR3 coding DNA: TGCGCCAGCAGCTTAGATCTAGCGGGTAGCACAGATACGCAGTATTTT.

Written as DNA, the CDR3 is TGTGCCAGCATCCTGGACAGGGTTGGTGAAAAACTGTTTTTT. Its protein is CASILDRVGEKLFF. The chain carries TRBV2 and TRBJ1-4; 8 bases align to TRBD1. The V and J ends lost 7 bases and 7 bases, in that order; junction bases with no gene match: 8. Germline loops: CDR1 SNHLY, CDR2 FYNNEI. The CDR3 has 14 amino acids.

The genes are TRBV7-8 and TRBJ1-5; D remains ambiguous. The CDR3 is made up of 13 amino acids. Germline lookup yields CDR1 SGHVS and CDR2 FQNEAQ. The V and J ends lost 1 base and 7 bases respectively, with 8 bases between them. The chain's CDR3 is CASSLVGVQPQHF. CDR3 in DNA: TGTGCCAGCAGCTTAGTCGGGGTCCAGCCCCAGCATTTT.

The rearrangement links TRBV27 to TRBJ1-5; D may be TRBD1 (5 bases). CDR1 is MNHEY, CDR2 SMNVEV, per germline (reference sequence). Trimming took off 6 bases at V and 11 bases at J, with 20 bases between the two ends. This CDR3 comprises 14 residues. The CDR3 here is CASRPGGTLLAQHF. CDR3 in DNA: TGTGCCAGCAGGCCGGGGGGGACCCTTTTGGCCCAGCATTTT.

The chain links TRBV5-1 to TRBJ2-7, with 8 bases matching TRBD1. The junction had 5 bases not matched to a gene; V was cut back by 0 bases and J by 0 bases. Per the germline V gene, CDR1 is SGHRS and CDR2 is YFSETQ. The CDR3 has 16 amino acids. CDR3 sequence: CASSLAGTGNSYEQYF. The CDR3 DNA is TGCGCCAGCAGCTTGGCCGGGACAGGTAACTCCTACGAGCAGTACTTC.

The chain has TRBV4-1 and TRBJ1-5; D possibly corresponds to TRBD1 (6 bases). V dropped 0 bases and J dropped 4 bases, with 13 bases sitting between them. Germline-derived CDR1 and CDR2 are MGHRA and YSYEKL. This CDR3 is 16 amino acids long. This chain's CDR3 is CASSQETGITNQPQHF. In DNA form, the CDR3 reads TGCGCCAGCAGCCAAGAAACAGGGATTACAAATCAGCCCCAGCATTTT.

V and J are TRBV2 and TRBJ1-5; D possibly corresponds to TRBD1 (5 bases). The germline gives CDR1 SNHLY, CDR2 FYNNEI. The CDR3 consists of 16 residues. V was clipped by 5 bases and J by 6 bases, with 20 bases between them. The CDR3, as DNA: TGTGCCAGCAGTAGAGGGCGGGACCGGAAAGCTCAGCCCCAGCATTTT. This codes for CASSRGRDRKAQPQHF.

The gene calls are TRBV27 and TRBJ1-1, with D possibly being TRBD1 (6 bases). The CDR3 spans 14 residues. The germline V gene has CDR1 MNHEY and CDR2 SMNVEV (reference sequence). V was trimmed by 6 bases and J by 1 base, leaving 12 bases between them. The CDR3 DNA is TGTGCCAGCAGGGCCCGACAGGAGAACACTGAAGCTTTCTTT. It is translated as CASRARQENTEAFF.